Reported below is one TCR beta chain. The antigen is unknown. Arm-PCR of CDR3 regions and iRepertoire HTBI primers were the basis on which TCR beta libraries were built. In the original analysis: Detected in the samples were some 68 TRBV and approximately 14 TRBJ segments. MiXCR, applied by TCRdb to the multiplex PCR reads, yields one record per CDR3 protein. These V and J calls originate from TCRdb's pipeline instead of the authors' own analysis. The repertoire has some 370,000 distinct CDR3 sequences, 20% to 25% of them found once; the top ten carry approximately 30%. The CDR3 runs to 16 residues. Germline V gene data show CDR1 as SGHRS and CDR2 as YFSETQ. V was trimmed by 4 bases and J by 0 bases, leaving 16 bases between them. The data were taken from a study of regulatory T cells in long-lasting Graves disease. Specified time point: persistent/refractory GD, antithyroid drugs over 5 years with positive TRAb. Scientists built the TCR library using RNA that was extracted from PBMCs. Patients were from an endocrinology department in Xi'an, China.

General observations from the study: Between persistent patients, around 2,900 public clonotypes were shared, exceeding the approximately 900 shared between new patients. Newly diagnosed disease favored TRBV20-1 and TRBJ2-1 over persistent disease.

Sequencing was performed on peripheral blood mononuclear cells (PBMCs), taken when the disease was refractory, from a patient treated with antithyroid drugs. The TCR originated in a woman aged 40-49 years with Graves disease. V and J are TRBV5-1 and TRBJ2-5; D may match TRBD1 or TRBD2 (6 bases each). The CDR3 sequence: CASSRVWGAYQETQYF. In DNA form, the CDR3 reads TGCGCCAGCAGCAGGGTATGGGGGGCGTACCAAGAGACCCAGTACTTC.